The TCR beta chain under discussion was sequenced for a study of blood T cell repertoires in COVID-19. There are 14 residues in the CDR3. V trimming: 6 bases; J trimming: 0 bases; junction bases outside the gene matches: 4. The V gene's germline CDR1 is SGHTA and CDR2 FQGNSA. Sequencing was performed with immunoSEQ multiplex PCR; in TCRdb, only in-frame clones are kept and a portion is missing. The profile shows 100,000 to 150,000 clones, around 81% of them singletons. Sequenced material: peripheral blood. The sequence came from a man aged 65 to 79 with acute or convalescent COVID-19. The V and J genes are TRBV7-2 and TRBJ2-7, with TRBD1 matching over 8 bases. This CDR3 reads CASRLDRVSYEQYF. As DNA, the CDR3 is TGTGCCAGCAGATTGGACAGGGTCTCCTACGAGCAGTACTTC. Based on the CDR3 plus reference TRBV7-2 and TRBJ2-7, the full variable domain is GAGVSQSPSNKVTEKGKDVELRCDPISGHTALYWYRQSLGQGLEFLIYFQGNSAPDKSGLPSDRFSAERTGGSVSTLTIQRTQQEDSAVYLCASRLDRVSYEQYFGPGTRLTVT.